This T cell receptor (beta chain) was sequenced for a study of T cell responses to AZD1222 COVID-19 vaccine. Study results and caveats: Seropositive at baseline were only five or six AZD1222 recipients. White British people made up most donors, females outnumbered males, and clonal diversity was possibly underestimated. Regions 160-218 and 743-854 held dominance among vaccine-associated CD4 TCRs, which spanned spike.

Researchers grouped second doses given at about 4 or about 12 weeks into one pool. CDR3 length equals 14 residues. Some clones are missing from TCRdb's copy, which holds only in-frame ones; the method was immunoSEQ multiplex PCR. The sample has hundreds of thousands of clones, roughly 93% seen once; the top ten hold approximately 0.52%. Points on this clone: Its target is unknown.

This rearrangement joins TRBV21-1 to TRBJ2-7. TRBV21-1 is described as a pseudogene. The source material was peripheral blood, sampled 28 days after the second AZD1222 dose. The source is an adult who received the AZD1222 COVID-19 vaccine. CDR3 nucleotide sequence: TGTGCCAGCAGCAAAGGGCGCAGCCTCTACGAGCAGTACTTC. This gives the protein CASSKGRSLYEQYF.